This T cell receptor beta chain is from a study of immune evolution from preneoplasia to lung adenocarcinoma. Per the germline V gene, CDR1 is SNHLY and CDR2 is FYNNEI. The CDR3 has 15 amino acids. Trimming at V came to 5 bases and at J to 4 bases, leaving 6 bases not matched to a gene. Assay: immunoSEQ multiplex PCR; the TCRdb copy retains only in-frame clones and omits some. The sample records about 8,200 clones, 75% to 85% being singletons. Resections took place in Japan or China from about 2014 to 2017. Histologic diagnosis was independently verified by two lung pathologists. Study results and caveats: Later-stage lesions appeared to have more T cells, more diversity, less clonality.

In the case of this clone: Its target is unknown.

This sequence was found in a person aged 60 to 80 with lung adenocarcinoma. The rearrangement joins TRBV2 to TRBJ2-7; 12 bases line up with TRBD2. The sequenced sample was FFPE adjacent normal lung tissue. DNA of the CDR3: TGTGCCAGCAGTCACCTAGCGGGAGGGGTATACGAGCAGTACTTC. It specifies CASSHLAGGVYEQYF.